The clone carrying this T cell receptor (beta chain) was seen many times. The entry originates in a study of T-cell reconstitution after alpha-beta-depleted transplantation in children. Unique molecular identifiers were used in preparing the TCRbeta library. TCRdb re-derived calls from the PCR reads in MiXCR, one entry per CDR3 protein. Of some 490,000 distinct CDR3 sequences listed, under 15% were seen once; the top ten hold around 6.1%. CDR1 and CDR2 (germline): SGHRS, YFSETQ. The V gene lost 1 base and the J gene lost 6 bases, with 13 bases spanning the gap. This CDR3 spans 14 amino acids. This chain joins TRBV5-1 and TRBJ1-2; the D is unclear. This receptor was identified in a human donor who donated a stem cell graft to a child with combined immunodeficiency. This material consisted of PBMCs from the stem cell graft donor, taken from the stem cell graft. CDR3 loop: CASSLWEPVDGYTF. The CDR3 DNA follows: TGCGCCAGCAGCTTGTGGGAGCCAGTGGATGGCTACACCTTC. The whole variable domain, filled in from reference TRBV5-1 and TRBJ1-2, reads KAGVTQTPRYLIKTRGQQVTLSCSPISGHRSVSWYQQTPGQGLQFLFEYFSETQRNKGNFPGRFSGRQFSNSRSEMNVSTLELGDSALYLCASSLWEPVDGYTFGSGTRLTVV.